This TCR beta chain derives from a study of blood T cell repertoires in COVID-19. Study as a whole: Sites in the United States, Italy and Spain provided acute and convalescent COVID-19 samples.

The assay was immunoSEQ multiplex PCR, and TCRdb's table has in-frame clones only and misses some. The data contain around 95,000 clones, about 85% of them seen just once; the ten biggest clones take up about 13%. Per germline, CDR1 SGHRS and CDR2 YFSETQ. The CDR3 is 14 residues long. V was shortened by 6 bases and J by 7 bases, with 16 bases between the two germline ends. The sequence was collected from a human donor in a cohort sampled during active COVID-19. Sequencing was performed on peripheral blood. The rearrangement links TRBV5-1 to TRBJ2-2, with D unclear. Here the CDR3 reads CASNEALPGGELFF. The CDR3 nucleotides read TGCGCCAGCAATGAAGCCTTACCCGGCGGGGAGCTGTTTTTT.